The rows below give T cell receptor beta chains drawn from one sample of a study of blood T cell repertoires in COVID-19. Measured with immunoSEQ multiplex PCR; TCRdb has only the in-frame clones, and not every one. This sample yields around 220,000 clones, of which around four fifths are seen a single time; 4% belongs to the top ten. The sample comprised peripheral blood. These receptors originate from a woman between 35 and 50 years old with active or convalescent COVID-19. Each CDR3 is given without its conserved first and last residue. Rows give clone size only sometimes, using once, few, many, or a class for an expanded clone.

clone size,V gene,CDR3 protein
few,TRBV10-1,ASKSSGGEQY
few,TRBV11-2,ASSLQGNGSPLH
-,TRBV7-9,ASSPGQGFMLAF
-,TRBV7-2,ASSLDWTSGNTIY
-,TRBV6-5,ASSYSNRPGELF
-,TRBV15,ATSKLNQPQH
few,TRBV7-2,ASSTRTGGGQPQH
-,TRBV1,TSSQAGFGVDNSPLH
-,TRBV11-3,ASSFHDNEQF
-,TRBV19,ASSNYQGGNEQF
-,TRBV19,ASSIDLNRAFEKLF
once,TRBV28,ASHSGTGHQPQH
-,TRBV15,ATSREGASNSPLH
-,TRBV28,ASSFPGGHDQPQH
-,TRBV11-2,ASSPSGGGANEKLF
-,TRBV5-1,ASSPTGLQPQH
-,TRBV19,ATQRGLYGYT
-,TRBV9,ASSVAEGFYNSPLH
-,TRBV6-5,ASRQGNQPQH